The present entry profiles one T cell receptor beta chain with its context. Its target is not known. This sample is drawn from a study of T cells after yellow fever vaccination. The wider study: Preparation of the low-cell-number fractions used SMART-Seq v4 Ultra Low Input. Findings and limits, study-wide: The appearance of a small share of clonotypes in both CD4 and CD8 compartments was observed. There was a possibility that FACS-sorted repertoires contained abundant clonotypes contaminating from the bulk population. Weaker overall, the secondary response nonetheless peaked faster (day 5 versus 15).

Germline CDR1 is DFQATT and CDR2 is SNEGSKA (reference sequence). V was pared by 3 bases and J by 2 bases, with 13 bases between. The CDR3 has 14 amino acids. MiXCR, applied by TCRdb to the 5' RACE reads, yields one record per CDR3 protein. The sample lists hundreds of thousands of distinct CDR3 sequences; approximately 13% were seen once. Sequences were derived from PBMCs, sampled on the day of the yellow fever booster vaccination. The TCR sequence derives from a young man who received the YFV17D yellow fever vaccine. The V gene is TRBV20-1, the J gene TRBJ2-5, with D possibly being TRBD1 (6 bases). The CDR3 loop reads CSASTTGTQETQYF. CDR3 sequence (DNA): TGCAGTGCTAGCACCACCGGGACACAAGAGACCCAGTACTTC.